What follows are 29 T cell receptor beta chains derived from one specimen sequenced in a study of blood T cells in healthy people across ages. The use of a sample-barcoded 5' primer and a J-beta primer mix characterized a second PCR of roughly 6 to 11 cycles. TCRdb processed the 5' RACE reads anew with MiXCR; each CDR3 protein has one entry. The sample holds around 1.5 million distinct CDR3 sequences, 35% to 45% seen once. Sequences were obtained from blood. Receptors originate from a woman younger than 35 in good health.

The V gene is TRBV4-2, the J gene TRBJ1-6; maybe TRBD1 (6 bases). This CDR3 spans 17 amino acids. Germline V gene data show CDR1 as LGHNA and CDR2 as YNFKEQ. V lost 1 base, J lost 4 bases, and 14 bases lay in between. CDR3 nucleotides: TGTGCCAGCAGCCAAGTGGGGGGGGCCACGTATAATTCACCCCTCCACTTT. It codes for CASSQVGGATYNSPLHF.

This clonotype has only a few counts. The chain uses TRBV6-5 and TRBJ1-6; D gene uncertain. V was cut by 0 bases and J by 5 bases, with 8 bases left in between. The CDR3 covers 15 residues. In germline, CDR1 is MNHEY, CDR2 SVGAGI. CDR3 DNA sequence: TGTGCCAGCAGTTACTCCGGACCAGATAATTCACCCCTCCACTTT. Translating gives CASSYSGPDNSPLHF.

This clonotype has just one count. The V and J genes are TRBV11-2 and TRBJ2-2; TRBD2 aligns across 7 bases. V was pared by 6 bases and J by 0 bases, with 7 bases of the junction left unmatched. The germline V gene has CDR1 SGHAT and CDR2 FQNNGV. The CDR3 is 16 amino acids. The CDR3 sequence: CASSYVTSPNTGELFF. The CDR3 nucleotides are TGTGCCAGCAGTTACGTGACTAGCCCGAACACCGGGGAGCTGTTTTTT. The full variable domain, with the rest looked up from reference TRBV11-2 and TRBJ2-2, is EAGVAQSPRYKIIEKRQSVAFWCNPISGHATLYWYQQILGQGPKLLIQFQNNGVVDDSQLPKDRFSAERLKGVDSTLKIQPAKLEDSAVYLCASSYVTSPNTGELFFGEGSRLTVL.

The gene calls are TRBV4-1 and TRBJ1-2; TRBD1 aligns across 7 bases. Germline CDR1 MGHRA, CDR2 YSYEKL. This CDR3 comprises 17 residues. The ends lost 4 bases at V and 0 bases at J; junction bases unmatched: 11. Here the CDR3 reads CASSPPTGLPANYGYTF. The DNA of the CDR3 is TGCGCCAGCAGCCCTCCGACAGGGCTACCAGCTAACTATGGCTACACCTTC.

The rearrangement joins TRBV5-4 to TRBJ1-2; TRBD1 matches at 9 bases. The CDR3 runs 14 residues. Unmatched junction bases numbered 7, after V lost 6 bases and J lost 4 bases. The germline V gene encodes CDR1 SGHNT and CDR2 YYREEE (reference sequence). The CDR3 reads CASTNPDRGYGYTF. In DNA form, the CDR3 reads TGTGCCAGCACCAACCCGGACAGGGGCTATGGCTACACCTTC.

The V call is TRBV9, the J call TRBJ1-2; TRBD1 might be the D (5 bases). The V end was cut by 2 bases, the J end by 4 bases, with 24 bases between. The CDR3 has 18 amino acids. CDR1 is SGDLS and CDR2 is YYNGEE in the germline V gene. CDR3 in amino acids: CASSVTGEGEGSSYGYTF. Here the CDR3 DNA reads TGTGCCAGCAGCGTTACCGGAGAAGGGGAGGGTTCTTCCTATGGCTACACCTTC.

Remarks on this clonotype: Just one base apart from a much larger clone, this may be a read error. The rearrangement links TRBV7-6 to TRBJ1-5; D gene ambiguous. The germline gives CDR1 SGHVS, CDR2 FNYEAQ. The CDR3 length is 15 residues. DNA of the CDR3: TGTGCCGGCAGCTTAGGGTCCGGCGGCAATCAGCCCCAGCATTTT. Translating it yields CAGSLGSGGNQPQHF.

The CDR3 spells CSVRGAKETQYF. The CDR3 nucleotides are TGCAGCGTCCGGGGGGCGAAAGAGACCCAGTACTTC. The chain joins TRBV29-1 to TRBJ2-5; D is possibly TRBD2 (7 bases). The germline V gene encodes CDR1 SQVTM and CDR2 ANQGSEA. Trimming pared 6 bases from V and 3 bases from J, leaving 11 bases between. This CDR3 has 12 residues.

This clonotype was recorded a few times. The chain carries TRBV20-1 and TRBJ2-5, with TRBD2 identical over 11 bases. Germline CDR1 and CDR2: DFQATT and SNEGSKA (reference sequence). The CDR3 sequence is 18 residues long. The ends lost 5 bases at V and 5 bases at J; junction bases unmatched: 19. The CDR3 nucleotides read TGCAGTGCTTGGGGGGTAGCGGGGGGGAGAACCAAGGCGGAGACCCAGTACTTC. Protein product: CSAWGVAGGRTKAETQYF.

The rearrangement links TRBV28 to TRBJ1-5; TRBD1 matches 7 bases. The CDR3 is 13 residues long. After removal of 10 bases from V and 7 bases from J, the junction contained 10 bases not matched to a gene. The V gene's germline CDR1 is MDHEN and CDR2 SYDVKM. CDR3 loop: CATDRVRQQPQHF. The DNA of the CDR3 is TGTGCCACCGACAGGGTCCGCCAGCAGCCCCAGCATTTT.

The CDR3 coding sequence is TGCAGCGTTGAAGGAGCCGGGATCAACACCGGGGAGCTGTTTTTT. It translates to CSVEGAGINTGELFF. This chain uses TRBV29-1 with TRBJ2-2; the D gene is possibly TRBD2 (5 bases). The CDR3 consists of 15 residues. Trimming took 1 base from V and 2 from J, leaving 11 bases between them. Germline V CDR1 and CDR2: SQVTM, ANQGSEA.

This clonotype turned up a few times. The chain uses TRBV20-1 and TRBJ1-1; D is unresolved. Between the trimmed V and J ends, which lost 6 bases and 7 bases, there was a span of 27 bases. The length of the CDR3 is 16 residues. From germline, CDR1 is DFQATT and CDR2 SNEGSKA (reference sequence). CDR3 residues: CSAPAATSSGQNEAFF. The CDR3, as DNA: TGCAGTGCCCCTGCCGCCACCTCGTCGGGTCAAAATGAAGCTTTCTTT.

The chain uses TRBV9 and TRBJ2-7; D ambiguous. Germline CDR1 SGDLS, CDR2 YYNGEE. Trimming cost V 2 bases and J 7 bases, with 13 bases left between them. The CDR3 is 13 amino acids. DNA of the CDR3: TGTGCCAGCAGCGTGTTTTTGGGGTCTGAGCAGTACTTC. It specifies CASSVFLGSEQYF.

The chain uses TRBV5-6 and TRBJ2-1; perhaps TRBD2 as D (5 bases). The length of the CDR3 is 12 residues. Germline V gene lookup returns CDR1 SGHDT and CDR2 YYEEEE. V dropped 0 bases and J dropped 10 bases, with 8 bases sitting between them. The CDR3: CASSLDGVEQFF. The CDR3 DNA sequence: TGTGCCAGCAGCTTGGACGGGGTGGAGCAGTTCTTC. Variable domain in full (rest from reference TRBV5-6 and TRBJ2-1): DAGVTQSPTHLIKTRGQQVTLRCSPKSGHDTVSWYQQALGQGPQFIFQYYEEEERQRGNFPDRFSGHQFPNYSSELNVNALLLGDSALYLCASSLDGVEQFFGPGTRLTVL.

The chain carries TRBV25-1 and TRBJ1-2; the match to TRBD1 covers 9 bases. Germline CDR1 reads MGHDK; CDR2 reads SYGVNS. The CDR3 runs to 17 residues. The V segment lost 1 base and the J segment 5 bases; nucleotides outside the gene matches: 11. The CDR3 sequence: CASSESAGQGVGYGYTF. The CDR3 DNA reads TGTGCCAGCAGTGAATCTGCGGGACAGGGTGTGGGTTATGGCTACACCTTC.

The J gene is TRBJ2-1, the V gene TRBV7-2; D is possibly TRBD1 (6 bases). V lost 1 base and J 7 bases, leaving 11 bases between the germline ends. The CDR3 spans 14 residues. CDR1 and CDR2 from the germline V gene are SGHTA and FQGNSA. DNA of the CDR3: TGTGCCAGCAGCTTAGGGACAGTCCCTAATGAGCAGTTCTTC. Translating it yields CASSLGTVPNEQFF.

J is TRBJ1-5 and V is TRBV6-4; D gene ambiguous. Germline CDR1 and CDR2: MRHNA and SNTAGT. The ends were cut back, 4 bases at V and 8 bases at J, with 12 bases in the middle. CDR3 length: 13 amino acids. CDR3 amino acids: CASSANRAEPQHF. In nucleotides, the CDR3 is TGTGCCAGCAGTGCTAACCGGGCCGAGCCCCAGCATTTT.

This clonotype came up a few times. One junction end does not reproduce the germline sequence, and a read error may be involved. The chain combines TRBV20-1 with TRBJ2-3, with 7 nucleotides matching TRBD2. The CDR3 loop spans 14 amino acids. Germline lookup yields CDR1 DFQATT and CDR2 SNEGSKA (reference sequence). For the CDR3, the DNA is TGCAGTGCTCGAGATTCAGGGAGGGCAGATACGCAGTATTTT. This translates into CSARDSGRADTQYF.

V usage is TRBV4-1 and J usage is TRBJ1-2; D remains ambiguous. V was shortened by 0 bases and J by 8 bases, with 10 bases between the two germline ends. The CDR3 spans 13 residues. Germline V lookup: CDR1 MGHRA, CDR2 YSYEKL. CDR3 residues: CASSQEQMGGYTF. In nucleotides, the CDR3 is TGCGCCAGCAGCCAAGAACAAATGGGGGGCTACACCTTC.

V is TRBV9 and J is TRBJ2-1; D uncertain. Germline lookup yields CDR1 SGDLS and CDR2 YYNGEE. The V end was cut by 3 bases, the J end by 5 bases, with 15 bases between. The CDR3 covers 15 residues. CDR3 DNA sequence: TGTGCCAGCAGCGCTTGGGCCGCTACGAACAATGAGCAGTTCTTC. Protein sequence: CASSAWAATNNEQFF. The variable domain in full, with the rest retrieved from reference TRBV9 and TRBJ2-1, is DSGVTQTPKHLITATGQRVTLRCSPRSGDLSVYWYQQSLDQGLQFLIQYYNGEERAKGNILERFSAQQFPDLHSELNLSSLELGDSALYFCASSAWAATNNEQFFGPGTRLTVL.

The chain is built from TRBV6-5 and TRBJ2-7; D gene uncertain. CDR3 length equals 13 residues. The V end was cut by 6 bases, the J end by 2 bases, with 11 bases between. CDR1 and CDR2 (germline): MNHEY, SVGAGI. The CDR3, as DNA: TGTGCCAGCAGGGCTCAACCTACCTACGAGCAGTACTTC. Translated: CASRAQPTYEQYF.

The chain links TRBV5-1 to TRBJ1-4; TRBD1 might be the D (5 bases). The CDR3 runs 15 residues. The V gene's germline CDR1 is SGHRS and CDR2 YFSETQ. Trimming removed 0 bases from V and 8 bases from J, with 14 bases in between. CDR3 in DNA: TGCGCCAGCAGCTTGGAGGGAGTTTGGGGGGAAAAACTGTTTTTT. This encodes CASSLEGVWGEKLFF.

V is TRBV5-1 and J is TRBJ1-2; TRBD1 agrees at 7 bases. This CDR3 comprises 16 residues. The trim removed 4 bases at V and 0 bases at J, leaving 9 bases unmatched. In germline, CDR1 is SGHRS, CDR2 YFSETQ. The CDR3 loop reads CASSASGTEANYGYTF. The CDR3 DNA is TGCGCCAGCAGCGCTTCCGGGACAGAAGCTAACTATGGCTACACCTTC.

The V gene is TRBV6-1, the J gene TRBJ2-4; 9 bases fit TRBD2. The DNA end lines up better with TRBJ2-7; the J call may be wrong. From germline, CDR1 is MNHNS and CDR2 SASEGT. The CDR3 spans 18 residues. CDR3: CASSEPLLLAGSSYEQYF. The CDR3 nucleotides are TGTGCCAGCAGTGAACCTTTACTTCTAGCGGGGTCATCCTACGAGCAGTACTTC.

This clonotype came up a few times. In DNA, the CDR3 is TGTGCCAGCAGCTTAGGGTTTGTAGGGGACGGCTACACCTTC. The encoded protein is CASSLGFVGDGYTF. This rearrangement joins TRBV7-2 to TRBJ1-2; TRBD1 might be the D (5 bases). The CDR3 contains 14 residues. V lost 1 base and J 8 bases, leaving 14 bases between the germline ends. CDR1 is SGHTA, CDR2 FQGNSA, per germline.

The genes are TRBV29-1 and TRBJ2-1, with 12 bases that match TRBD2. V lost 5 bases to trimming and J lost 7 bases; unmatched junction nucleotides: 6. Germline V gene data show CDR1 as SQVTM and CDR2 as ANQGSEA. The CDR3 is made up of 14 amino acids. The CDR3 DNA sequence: TGCAGCGTTTCGACTAGCGGGGGTGGAAATGAGCAGTTCTTC. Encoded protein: CSVSTSGGGNEQFF.

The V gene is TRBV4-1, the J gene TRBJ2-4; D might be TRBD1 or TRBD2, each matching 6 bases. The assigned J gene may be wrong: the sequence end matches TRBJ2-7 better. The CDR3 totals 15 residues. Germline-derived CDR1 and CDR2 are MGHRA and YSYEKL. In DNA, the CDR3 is TGCGCCAGCAGCCAAGTAGCACGGGGGCGGTACGAGCAGTACTTC. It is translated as CASSQVARGRYEQYF.

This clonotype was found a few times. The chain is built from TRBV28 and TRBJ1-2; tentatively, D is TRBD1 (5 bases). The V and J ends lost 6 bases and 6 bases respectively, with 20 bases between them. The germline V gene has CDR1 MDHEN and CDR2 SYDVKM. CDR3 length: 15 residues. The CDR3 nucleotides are TGTGCCAGCAGCGACAATCGGGGGGGACGGAATGGCTACACCTTC. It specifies CASSDNRGGRNGYTF.

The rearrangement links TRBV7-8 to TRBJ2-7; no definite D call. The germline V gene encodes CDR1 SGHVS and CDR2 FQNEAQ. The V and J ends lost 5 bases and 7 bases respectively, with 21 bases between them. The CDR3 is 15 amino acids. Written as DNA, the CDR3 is TGTGCCAGCAGCGATGAGACGGTGGGAAGGAGAGAGCAGTACTTC. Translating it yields CASSDETVGRREQYF.